The entry below gives a single T cell receptor beta chain sequence along with its context. Its antigen is currently unknown. The sample belongs to a study of cytomegalovirus exposure and HLA in healthy donors. 60 Vbeta and 13 Jbeta primers were used in PCR. Produced via immunoSEQ multiplex PCR; TCRdb's table is partial and in-frame only. The table includes over 150,000 clones, roughly 88% detected once. Study-wide results and limits: A previous analysis found most TCR beta V segments productive roughly 87% or roughly 30% of the time.

The germline V gene has CDR1 MNHEY and CDR2 SMNVEV (reference sequence). V was trimmed by 5 bases and J by 0 bases, leaving 19 bases between them. This CDR3 region has 17 residues. The clonotype originates from a boy between 2 and 15 years old in good health and CMV-seronegative. Sequenced input: PBMCs. The chain joins TRBV27 to TRBJ2-5; D may be TRBD1 (6 bases). CDR3 protein: CASSHTGLRGYQETQYF. Here the CDR3 DNA reads TGTGCCAGCAGTCACACGGGCCTTAGGGGGTACCAAGAGACCCAGTACTTC.